A single TCR beta chain is shown here with its context. This sample was included in a study of blood T cell repertoires in COVID-19. On the study more broadly: Sites in the United States, Italy and Spain provided acute and convalescent COVID-19 samples. Nucleic acid was either cDNA or gDNA, and it came from T cells, B-cell-depleted T cells, or PBMCs.

In the original analysis: Amplification from reference gene primers served as the basis for estimated nucleated cell counts. TCRdb's table, derived via immunoSEQ multiplex PCR, lists solely in-frame clones and lacks some. V and J calls plus clone size are reproduced from that table; the DNA served to infer D and trimming. The repertoire includes 15,000 to 20,000 clones, roughly 82% of them detected once, and about a fifth sits in the top ten. The germline V gene encodes CDR1 DFQATT and CDR2 SNEGSKA (reference sequence). Trimming stripped 2 bases from V and 5 bases from J, with 3 bases between. This CDR3 comprises 11 residues.

This receptor was identified in an elderly man with active COVID-19. The chain carries TRBV20-1 and TRBJ2-2; unclear D gene. Material: peripheral blood. The CDR3 DNA reads TGCAGTGCTAGAACTACCGGGGAGCTGTTTTTT. Encoded protein: CSARTTGELFF.